This T cell receptor beta chain is drawn from a study of human T cells and chemical hapten exposure. Overall study: Sensitizing treatment utilized 2% DPC over a roughly 2 cm by roughly 2 cm portion of upper inner arm skin. Patients additionally received therapeutic doses of diphenylcyclopropenone on the scalp once a week, and this continued throughout the roughly 25-week study. Points from the study as a whole: Against controls, expanded TCRs gave rise to significantly more large CDR3 similarity clusters.

Library construction involved attaching unique molecular identifiers to individual cDNA molecules, which allowed quantitative, reproducible TCR counting. MiXCR, run by TCRdb on the RACE reads, gives a single entry per CDR3 protein. The table lists some 400,000 distinct CDR3 sequences, roughly 5% of them singletons. Regarding time point: patch test 1, 2 weeks after DPC sensitization. Treatment in this sample: therapeutic diphenylcyclopropenone sensitization with weekly scalp DPC. A few counts support this clonotype. Its antigen is not known. The germline CDR1 and CDR2 sequences are SNHLY and FYNNEI. The germline V and J ends were trimmed by 4 bases and 6 bases, with 14 bases remaining between them. The CDR3 is 14 residues long.

The source material was whole blood, sampled in connection with sensitization to the hapten diphenylcyclopropenone (DPC). The rearrangement links TRBV2 to TRBJ2-3; possibly TRBD1 for D (6 bases). The origin of this receptor is a woman aged 50 to 60 with alopecia areata. Some clones in this sample may be carry-over from other donors' samples. Written as DNA, the CDR3 is TGTGCCAGCAGTGTCGGCAGGGGCGCGGATACGCAGTATTTT. This encodes CASSVGRGADTQYF.